This is a list of T cell receptor beta chains from one sample in a study of metastatic and nonmetastatic thyroid tumors. TCRdb re-called clones from the PCR reads using MiXCR. The table records some 20,000 clones, roughly 9.7% of them present only once. Sequencing input: blood. The receptor source for this set is a female donor with papillary thyroid cancer or a benign thyroid nodule (not recorded which). Some clones in this sample may be carry-over from other donors' samples. CDR3s include the opening cysteine and the closing phenylalanine or tryptophan. A D gene is named only where the DNA matches it firmly. Expanded clones are given a class, and other clones once, few, many or no size at all.

v_gene: TRBV19; j_gene: TRBJ1-2; abundance: many; d_gene: -; CDR3aa: CASSITSLGDVPSYGYTF; CDR3nt: TGTGCCAGTAGTATAACAAGTTTAGGGGACGTCCCCTCATATGGCTACACCTTC
v_gene: TRBV7-8; j_gene: TRBJ1-4; abundance: many; d_gene: TRBD1; CDR3aa: CASSLPTTGEKLFF; CDR3nt: TGTGCCAGCAGCTTACCTACGACAGGGGAAAAACTGTTTTTT
v_gene: TRBV20-1; j_gene: TRBJ2-3; abundance: many; d_gene: -; CDR3aa: CSARNLGSQDLTDTQYF; CDR3nt: TGCAGTGCTAGAAACCTGGGGTCCCAGGACCTCACAGATACGCAGTATTTT
v_gene: TRBV7-3; j_gene: TRBJ2-5; abundance: few; d_gene: -; CDR3aa: CASSPWGETQYF; CDR3nt: TGTGCCAGCAGCCCGTGGGGGGAGACCCAGTACTTC
v_gene: TRBV28; j_gene: TRBJ2-5; abundance: many; d_gene: -; CDR3aa: CASSSRSLTMEETQYF; CDR3nt: TGTGCCAGCAGTTCCAGATCGCTCACTATGGAAGAGACCCAGTACTTC
v_gene: TRBV2; j_gene: TRBJ1-6; abundance: many; d_gene: -; CDR3aa: CASSEGGDSYNSPLHF; CDR3nt: TGTGCCAGCAGTGAGGGGGGGGACTCCTATAATTCACCCCTCCACTTT
v_gene: TRBV15; j_gene: TRBJ2-1; abundance: many; d_gene: -; CDR3aa: CATSAAGQGGNEQFF; CDR3nt: TGTGCCACCAGCGCAGCCGGCCAGGGGGGTAATGAGCAGTTCTTC
v_gene: TRBV20-1; j_gene: TRBJ2-2; abundance: -; d_gene: -; CDR3aa: CGARLVGMYTGELFF; CDR3nt: TGCGGTGCTAGATTAGTGGGGATGTACACCGGGGAGCTGTTTTTT
v_gene: TRBV6-5; j_gene: TRBJ1-3; abundance: -; d_gene: -; CDR3aa: CASSYSPRSGNTIYF; CDR3nt: TGTGCCAGCAGTTACTCCCCTAGATCTGGAAACACCATATATTTT
v_gene: TRBV9; j_gene: TRBJ2-7; abundance: -; d_gene: TRBD2; CDR3aa: CASSPTTFAGGQFYEQYF; CDR3nt: TGTGCCAGCAGCCCTACAACCTTTGCGGGAGGGCAATTCTACGAGCAGTACTTC
v_gene: TRBV5-1; j_gene: TRBJ2-6; abundance: many; d_gene: TRBD1; CDR3aa: CASSLGPGTQGAGANVLTF; CDR3nt: TGCGCCAGCAGCCTTGGGCCCGGGACACAGGGGGCTGGGGCCAACGTCCTGACTTTC
v_gene: TRBV3-1; j_gene: TRBJ2-3; abundance: many; d_gene: TRBD2; CDR3aa: CASSQDPSGRADTQYF; CDR3nt: TGTGCCAGCAGCCAAGATCCTAGCGGGAGGGCAGATACGCAGTATTTT
v_gene: TRBV19; j_gene: TRBJ1-5; abundance: many; d_gene: TRBD1; CDR3aa: CASAGQGAIQPQHF; CDR3nt: TGTGCCAGCGCGGGACAGGGGGCTATTCAGCCCCAGCATTTT
v_gene: TRBV5-1; j_gene: TRBJ1-1; abundance: many; d_gene: -; CDR3aa: CASSLQDTEAFF; CDR3nt: TGCGCCAGCAGCTTACAGGACACTGAAGCTTTCTTT
v_gene: TRBV2; j_gene: TRBJ1-4; abundance: many; d_gene: TRBD1; CDR3aa: CASTPDRGNEKLFF; CDR3nt: TGTGCCAGCACTCCGGACAGGGGGAATGAAAAACTGTTTTTT
v_gene: TRBV2; j_gene: TRBJ2-3; abundance: many; d_gene: -; CDR3aa: CASSDNRIRIDF; CDR3nt: TGTGCCAGCAGTGACAACCGGATCCGCATAGATTTT
v_gene: TRBV30; j_gene: TRBJ2-3; abundance: many; d_gene: -; CDR3aa: CAWSTTTRGTQYF; CDR3nt: TGTGCCTGGAGTACCACGACTAGGGGCACGCAGTATTTT
v_gene: TRBV6-1; j_gene: TRBJ2-7; abundance: many; d_gene: -; CDR3aa: CASKNPDSYYEQYF; CDR3nt: TGTGCCAGCAAAAACCCGGACAGTTACTATGAGCAGTACTTC
v_gene: TRBV5-4; j_gene: TRBJ2-7; abundance: once; d_gene: -; CDR3aa: CASSLEGFPGAYEQYF; CDR3nt: TGTGCCAGCAGCTTGGAAGGCTTTCCCGGGGCCTACGAGCAGTACTTC
v_gene: TRBV28; j_gene: TRBJ2-2; abundance: many; d_gene: TRBD2; CDR3aa: CASSGLAGGPGGELFF; CDR3nt: TGTGCCAGCAGCGGACTAGCGGGAGGGCCCGGCGGGGAGCTGTTTTTT
v_gene: TRBV24-1; j_gene: TRBJ1-2; abundance: many; d_gene: TRBD1; CDR3aa: CATSESGGRYGYTF; CDR3nt: TGTGCCACCAGTGAGTCAGGGGGTCGCTATGGCTACACCTTC
v_gene: TRBV30; j_gene: TRBJ2-7; abundance: many; d_gene: -; CDR3aa: CAWSGDGNEQYF; CDR3nt: TGTGCCTGGAGTGGTGACGGGAACGAGCAGTACTTC
v_gene: TRBV7-8; j_gene: TRBJ2-5; abundance: many; d_gene: -; CDR3aa: CASSLWGSLRETQYF; CDR3nt: TGTGCCAGCAGCTTATGGGGTAGCTTGCGGGAGACCCAGTACTTC
v_gene: TRBV18; j_gene: TRBJ1-1; abundance: few; d_gene: TRBD1; CDR3aa: CASSPRQGPYYTEAFF; CDR3nt: TGTGCCAGCTCACCCCGACAGGGTCCGTATTACACTGAAGCTTTCTTT
v_gene: TRBV9; j_gene: TRBJ1-2; abundance: many; d_gene: -; CDR3aa: CASSLQDRTNYGYTF; CDR3nt: TGTGCCAGCAGCCTACAGGACAGAACTAACTATGGCTACACCTTC
v_gene: TRBV3-1; j_gene: TRBJ2-5; abundance: many; d_gene: TRBD2; CDR3aa: CASSQRLTSGSKETQYF; CDR3nt: TGTGCCAGCAGCCAACGTCTGACTAGCGGGTCTAAAGAGACCCAGTACTTC
v_gene: TRBV6-1; j_gene: TRBJ1-5; abundance: -; d_gene: -; CDR3aa: CASSEQVGGQTQHF; CDR3nt: TGTGCCAGCAGTGAACAGGTAGGGGGTCAAACCCAGCATTTT
v_gene: TRBV5-1; j_gene: TRBJ2-1; abundance: -; d_gene: TRBD2; CDR3aa: CASRSLAGGPGRGAYNEQFF; CDR3nt: TGCGCCAGCAGATCACTAGCGGGAGGGCCGGGGAGAGGGGCCTACAATGAGCAGTTCTTC
v_gene: TRBV11-1; j_gene: TRBJ2-5; abundance: many; d_gene: -; CDR3aa: CASSLYSRVGETQYF; CDR3nt: TGTGCCAGCAGCCTCTATTCCAGGGTAGGGGAGACCCAGTACTTC
v_gene: TRBV6-1; j_gene: TRBJ2-3; abundance: many; d_gene: -; CDR3aa: CASSVFQSTDTQYF; CDR3nt: TGTGCCAGCAGTGTTTTTCAGTCCACAGATACGCAGTATTTT
v_gene: TRBV11-2; j_gene: TRBJ2-3; abundance: many; d_gene: -; CDR3aa: CASSLGDDPGADTQYF; CDR3nt: TGTGCCAGCAGCTTAGGGGACGATCCAGGGGCAGATACGCAGTATTTT
v_gene: TRBV5-1; j_gene: TRBJ2-1; abundance: many; d_gene: -; CDR3aa: CASSLGQGVRSGRASNEQFF; CDR3nt: TGCGCCAGCAGCTTGGGACAGGGGGTAAGGAGCGGGAGGGCCTCCAATGAGCAGTTCTTC
v_gene: TRBV19; j_gene: TRBJ2-4; abundance: many; d_gene: -; CDR3aa: CASSIEGAGAAKNIQYF; CDR3nt: TGTGCCAGTAGTATAGAAGGGGCAGGGGCGGCCAAAAACATTCAGTACTTC